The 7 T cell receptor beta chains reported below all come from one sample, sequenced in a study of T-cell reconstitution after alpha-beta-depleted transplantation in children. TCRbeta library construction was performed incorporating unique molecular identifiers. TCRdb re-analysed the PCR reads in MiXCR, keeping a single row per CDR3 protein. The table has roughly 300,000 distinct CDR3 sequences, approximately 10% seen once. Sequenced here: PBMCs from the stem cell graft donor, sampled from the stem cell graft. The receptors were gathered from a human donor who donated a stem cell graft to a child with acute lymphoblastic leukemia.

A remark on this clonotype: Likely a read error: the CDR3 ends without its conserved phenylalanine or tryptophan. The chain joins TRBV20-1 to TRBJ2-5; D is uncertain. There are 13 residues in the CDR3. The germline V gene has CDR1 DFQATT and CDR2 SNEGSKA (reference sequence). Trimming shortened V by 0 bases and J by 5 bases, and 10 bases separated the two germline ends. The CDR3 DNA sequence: TGCAGTGCTAGAGATCCGAGGTGGGAGACCCAGTACTCC. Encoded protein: CSARDPRWETQYS.

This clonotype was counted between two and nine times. CDR3 nucleotide sequence: TGTGCCAGCCGGGCCGGTAGCGCGGGGGCCTACAATGAGCAGTTCTTC. It specifies CASRAGSAGAYNEQFF. The J gene is TRBJ2-1, the V gene TRBV6-1, with TRBD2 matching 7 bases. There are 16 residues in the CDR3. V trimming: 8 bases; J trimming: 2 bases; junction bases outside the gene matches: 12. CDR1 MNHNS and CDR2 SASEGT come from the germline V gene.

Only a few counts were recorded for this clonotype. The CDR3 DNA is TGTGCCAGCAGTAGACAGGCCACAGATACGCAGTATTTT. It is translated as CASSRQATDTQYF. The V call is TRBV25-1, the J call TRBJ2-3; possible D gene TRBD1, 6 bases. CDR3 length equals 13 residues. Germline V gene lookup returns CDR1 MGHDK and CDR2 SYGVNS. The V and J ends lost 5 bases and 2 bases respectively, with 8 bases between them.

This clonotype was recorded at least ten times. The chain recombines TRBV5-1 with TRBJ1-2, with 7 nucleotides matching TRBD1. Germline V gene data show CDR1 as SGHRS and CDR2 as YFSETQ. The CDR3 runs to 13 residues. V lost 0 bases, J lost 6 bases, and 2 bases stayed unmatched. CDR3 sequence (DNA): TGCGCCAGCAGCTTGGGGCAGGGGGATGGCTACACCTTC. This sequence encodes CASSLGQGDGYTF.

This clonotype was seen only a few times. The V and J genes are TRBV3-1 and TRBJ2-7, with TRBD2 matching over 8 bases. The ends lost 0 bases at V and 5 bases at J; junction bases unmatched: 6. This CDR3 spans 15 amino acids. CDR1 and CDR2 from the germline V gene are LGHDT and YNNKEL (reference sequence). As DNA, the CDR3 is TGTGCCAGCAGCCAAGACCAACTTAGCGGGAACGAGCAGTACTTC. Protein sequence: CASSQDQLSGNEQYF.

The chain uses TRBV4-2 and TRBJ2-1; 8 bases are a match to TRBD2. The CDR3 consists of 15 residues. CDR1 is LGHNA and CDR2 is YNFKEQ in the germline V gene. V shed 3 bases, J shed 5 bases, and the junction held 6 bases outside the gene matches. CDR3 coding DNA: TGTGCCAGCAGCCATATAGCGGGGATCAACAATGAGCAGTTCTTC. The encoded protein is CASSHIAGINNEQFF.

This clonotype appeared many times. Here the CDR3 reads CASGGLEQETQYF. CDR3 bases: TGTGCCAGCGGTGGTCTAGAGCAAGAGACCCAGTACTTC. The chain couples TRBV12-3 or TRBV12-4 to TRBJ2-5; D not certain. The V and J ends lost 8 bases and 2 bases respectively, with 12 bases between them. The CDR3 is 13 residues long.